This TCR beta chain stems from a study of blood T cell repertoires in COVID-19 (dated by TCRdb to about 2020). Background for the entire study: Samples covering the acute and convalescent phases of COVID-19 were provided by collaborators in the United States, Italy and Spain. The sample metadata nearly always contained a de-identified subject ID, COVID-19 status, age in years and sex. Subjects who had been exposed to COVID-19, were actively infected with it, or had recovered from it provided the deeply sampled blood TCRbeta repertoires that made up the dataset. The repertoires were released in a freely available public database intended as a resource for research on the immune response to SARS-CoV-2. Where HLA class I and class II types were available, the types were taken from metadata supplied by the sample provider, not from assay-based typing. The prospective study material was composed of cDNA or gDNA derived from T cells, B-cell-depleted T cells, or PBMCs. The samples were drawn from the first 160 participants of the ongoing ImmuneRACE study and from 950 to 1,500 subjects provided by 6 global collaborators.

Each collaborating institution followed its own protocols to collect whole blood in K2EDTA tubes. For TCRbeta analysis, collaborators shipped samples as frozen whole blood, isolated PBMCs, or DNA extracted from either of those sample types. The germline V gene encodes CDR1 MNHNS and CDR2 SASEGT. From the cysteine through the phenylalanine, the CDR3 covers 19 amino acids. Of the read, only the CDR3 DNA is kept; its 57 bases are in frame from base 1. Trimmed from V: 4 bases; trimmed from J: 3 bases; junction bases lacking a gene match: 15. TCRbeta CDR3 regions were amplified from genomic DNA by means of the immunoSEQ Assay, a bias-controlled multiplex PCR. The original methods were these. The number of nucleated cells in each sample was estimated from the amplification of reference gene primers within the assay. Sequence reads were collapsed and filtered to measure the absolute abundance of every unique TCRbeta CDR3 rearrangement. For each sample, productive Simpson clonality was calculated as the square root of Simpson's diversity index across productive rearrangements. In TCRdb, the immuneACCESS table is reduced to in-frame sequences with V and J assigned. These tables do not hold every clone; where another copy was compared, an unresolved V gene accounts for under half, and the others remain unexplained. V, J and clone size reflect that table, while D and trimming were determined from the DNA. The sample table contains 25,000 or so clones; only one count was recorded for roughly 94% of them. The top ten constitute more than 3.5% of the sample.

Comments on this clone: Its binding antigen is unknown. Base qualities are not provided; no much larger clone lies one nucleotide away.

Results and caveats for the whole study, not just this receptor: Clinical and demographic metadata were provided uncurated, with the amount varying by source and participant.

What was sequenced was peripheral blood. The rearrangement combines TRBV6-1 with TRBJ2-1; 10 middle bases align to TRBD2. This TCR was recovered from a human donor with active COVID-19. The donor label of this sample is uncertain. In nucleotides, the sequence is TGTGCCAGCAGTGGAGGATCTAGCGGGAGATTCGTAGTCTACAATGAGCAGTTCTTC. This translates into CASSGGSSGRFVVYNEQFF.